The 24 T cell receptor beta chains below all came from one sample that was sequenced in a study of blood T cell repertoires in COVID-19. Produced via immunoSEQ multiplex PCR; TCRdb's table is partial and in-frame only. This sample has approximately 300,000 clones; approximately 86% occur once, and the top ten carry less than 3%. The sample taken for sequencing was PBMCs or T cells enriched from blood (not recorded which). These receptors originate from a young woman who had recovered from COVID-19.

This clone was seen only once. The CDR3 loop is CASSLAGGHQPQHF. DNA for the CDR3: TGCGCCAGCAGCTTGGCCGGGGGGCACCAGCCCCAGCATTTT. This chain links TRBV5-1 with TRBJ1-5, with D tentatively TRBD1 (6 bases). Germline assignment: CDR1 SGHRS and CDR2 YFSETQ. V shed 0 bases and J shed 7 bases, with 11 bases lying between them. This CDR3 is built from 14 residues.

In this sample, this clone turned up a few times. This chain uses TRBV27 with TRBJ1-1; 7 positions match TRBD1. V dropped 5 bases and J dropped 3; count of bases not matched to a gene: 6. The CDR3 contains 14 residues. Germline V CDR1 and CDR2: MNHEY, SMNVEV (reference sequence). The CDR3 spells CASSPGGGYTEAFF. The CDR3 coding sequence is TGTGCCAGCAGTCCAGGGGGAGGATACACTGAAGCTTTCTTT.

This clone was counted only a few times. V usage is TRBV30 and J usage is TRBJ2-7, with D tentatively TRBD1 (5 bases). Germline V gene sequence: CDR1 GTSNPN, CDR2 SVGIG (reference sequence). Trimming pared 0 bases from V and 3 bases from J, leaving 12 bases between. The CDR3 loop spans 14 amino acids. Here the CDR3 reads CAWSVPGLIYEQYF. CDR3 DNA: TGTGCCTGGAGTGTCCCAGGGCTGATCTACGAGCAGTACTTC.

The rearrangement uses TRBV27 and TRBJ2-1; 9 bases align to TRBD1. Trimming took 0 bases from V and 7 from J; bases not matched to a gene: 7. This CDR3 is built from 16 residues. CDR1 and CDR2 from the germline V gene are MNHEY and SMNVEV (reference sequence). The CDR3 sequence: CASSLSPDRGGNEQFF. The DNA for the CDR3 is TGTGCCAGCAGTTTATCCCCGGACAGGGGTGGGAATGAGCAGTTCTTC.

This chain uses TRBV5-1 with TRBJ1-1; tentative D call: TRBD1 (5 bases). Germline CDR1 reads SGHRS; CDR2 reads YFSETQ. This CDR3 has 12 amino acids. The V gene lost 2 bases and the J gene lost 3 bases, with 5 bases spanning the gap. CDR3 sequence (DNA): TGCGCCAGCAGCTTAGGGGACACTGAAGCTTTCTTT. Its translation is CASSLGDTEAFF.

The rearrangement links TRBV27 to TRBJ2-2; tentatively, D is TRBD2 (6 bases). Trimming shortened V by 6 bases and J by 3 bases, and 11 bases separated the two germline ends. CDR1 is MNHEY, CDR2 SMNVEV, per germline (reference sequence). This CDR3 region has 14 residues. CDR3 amino acids: CASSLGSYTGELFF. The CDR3 DNA reads TGTGCCAGCAGCCTCGGGAGCTACACCGGGGAGCTGTTTTTT.

The genes are TRBV7-8 and TRBJ1-5; TRBD1 might be the D (5 bases). This CDR3 comprises 16 residues. V lost 5 bases to trimming and J lost 4 bases, with 18 bases between them. Germline CDR1 SGHVS, CDR2 FQNEAQ. The CDR3 DNA reads as TGTGCCAGCAGCCTCAATACGGGACTTACTAATCAGCCCCAGCATTTT. This gives the protein CASSLNTGLTNQPQHF.

Concerning this clone itself: At one of its ends the junction is not consistent with the germline gene, which may arise from a read error. The chain has TRBV7-9 and TRBJ1-4; D possibly corresponds to TRBD1 (6 bases). Germline V gene sequence: CDR1 SEHNR, CDR2 FQNEAQ (reference sequence). The CDR3 has 15 amino acids. The CDR3 sequence: CASSPSGTTNEKLFF. CDR3 coding DNA: TGTGCCAGCAGCCCGAGCGGGACAACAAATGAAAAACTGTTTTTT.

The rearrangement links TRBV5-6 to TRBJ2-1; 7 nucleotides agree with TRBD1. Germline V gives CDR1 SGHDT, CDR2 YYEEEE. With 0 bases clipped from V and 7 bases from J, the junction kept 7 bases outside the gene matches. This CDR3 has 15 residues. In DNA form, the CDR3 reads TGTGCCAGCAGCTTGGTAAGGCAGGGGGAGAATGAGCAGTTCTTC. It translates to CASSLVRQGENEQFF.

The table lists this clone with a few counts. The rearrangement links TRBV25-1 to TRBJ2-2; 8 nucleotides line up with TRBD2. The length of the CDR3 is 17 residues. Trimming cost V 3 bases and J 5 bases; bases outside gene matches: 11. CDR1 is MGHDK, CDR2 SYGVNS, per germline. CDR3 coding DNA: TGTGCCAGCAGTGACCTTAGGACTAGCCCTTGGACCGGGGAGCTGTTTTTT. As protein: CASSDLRTSPWTGELFF.

The chain couples TRBV27 to TRBJ2-3, with TRBD1 matching over 9 bases. This CDR3 is built from 16 residues. From germline, CDR1 is MNHEY and CDR2 SMNVEV (reference sequence). Trimming removed 4 bases from V and 3 bases from J; junction bases left unmatched: 8. CDR3 residues: CASSSRDRVSTDTQYF. The CDR3 DNA sequence: TGTGCCAGCAGTTCGCGGGACAGGGTATCAACAGATACGCAGTATTTT.

The rearrangement uses TRBV19 and TRBJ1-5; D is possibly TRBD1 (5 bases). V was trimmed by 4 bases and J by 5 bases, leaving 21 bases between them. This CDR3 is 17 amino acids long. Germline CDR1 and CDR2: LNHDA and SQIVND (reference sequence). The CDR3 is CASSKGTETRGHQPQHF. In nucleotides, the CDR3 is TGTGCCAGTAGTAAGGGGACTGAAACTCGAGGGCATCAGCCCCAGCATTTT.

The genes are TRBV21-1 and TRBJ2-7; the table calls TRBD2, which could not be checked here. TRBV21-1 is an annotated pseudogene. The CDR3 sequence is 16 residues long. The CDR3 is CASIRDWPGLRYEQYF. CDR3 coding DNA: TGTGCCAGCATAAGGGACTGGCCGGGGTTGAGGTACGAGCAGTACTTC.

The V call is TRBV5-1, the J call TRBJ2-2; 9 bases fit TRBD1. This CDR3 region has 15 residues. CDR1 and CDR2 (germline): SGHRS, YFSETQ. V lost 6 bases to trimming and J lost 6 bases; unmatched junction nucleotides: 9. The CDR3 loop reads CASTVVRQGAGELFF. CDR3 nucleotide sequence: TGCGCCAGCACGGTCGTAAGACAGGGGGCCGGGGAGCTGTTTTTT.

The J gene is TRBJ1-6, the V gene TRBV7-3; 10 positions match TRBD1. The V gene's germline CDR1 is SGHTA and CDR2 FQGTGA. The V gene end was trimmed by 4 bases and the J gene end by 7 bases; junction bases not matched to a gene: 4. The CDR3 loop spans 15 amino acids. The CDR3 sequence: CASSWDRGANSPLHF. As DNA, the CDR3 is TGTGCCAGCAGCTGGGACAGGGGAGCGAATTCACCCCTCCACTTT.

This clone was seen only once. The chain carries TRBV5-1 and TRBJ1-1; 9 positions match TRBD1. There are 13 residues in the CDR3. The germline gives CDR1 SGHRS, CDR2 YFSETQ. The junction had 9 bases not matched to a gene; V was cut back by 4 bases and J by 11 bases. In DNA, the CDR3 is TGCGCCAGCAGCCCAGGGACAGGGTATGTGGCTTTCTTT. This sequence encodes CASSPGTGYVAFF.

This chain joins TRBV16 and TRBJ2-1; weak D call: TRBD1 (6 bases). Germline V lookup: CDR1 KGHSY, CDR2 FQNENV. V shed 1 base and J shed 10 bases, with 11 bases lying between them. CDR3 length equals 13 residues. CDR3 sequence reads: CASSQLVQGEQFF. Here the CDR3 DNA reads TGTGCCAGCAGCCAATTAGTACAGGGAGAGCAGTTCTTC. Full variable domain (remainder filled in from reference TRBV16 and TRBJ2-1): GEEVAQTPKHLVRGEGQKAKLYCAPIKGHSYVFWYQQVLKNEFKFLISFQNENVFDETGMPKERFSAKCLPNSPCSLEIQATKLEDSAVYFCASSQLVQGEQFFGPGTRLTVL.

The rearrangement joins TRBV15 to TRBJ1-3, with TRBD1 matching 7 bases. Trimming cost V 3 bases and J 4 bases; bases outside gene matches: 3. The CDR3 has 14 residues. Looked up from germline, CDR1 is LNHNV and CDR2 is YYDKDF (reference sequence). CDR3: CATSRTGSGNTIYF. In DNA, the CDR3 is TGTGCCACCAGCAGGACAGGGTCCGGAAACACCATATATTTT.

CDR3 in amino acids: CASSQRQGVDRNEQFF. The CDR3 nucleotides read TGTGCCAGCAGCCAGCGACAGGGGGTAGATCGGAATGAGCAGTTCTTC. The chain combines TRBV7-9 with TRBJ2-1, with 9 positions matching TRBD1. The CDR3 sequence is 16 residues long. After removal of 5 bases from V and 7 bases from J, the junction contained 12 bases not matched to a gene. Germline V gives CDR1 SEHNR, CDR2 FQNEAQ (reference sequence).

The CDR3 sequence is CASSQGLGISATNEKLFF. CDR3 nucleotides: TGTGCCAGCAGCCAGGGGCTAGGGATTTCTGCAACTAATGAAAAACTGTTTTTT. The rearrangement links TRBV5-5 to TRBJ1-4; D perhaps matches TRBD1 (6 bases). V was pared by 4 bases and J by 0 bases, with 19 bases between. The CDR3 has 18 residues. Looked up from germline, CDR1 is SGHKS and CDR2 is YYEKEE (reference sequence).

The chain carries TRBV30 and TRBJ1-6; D possibly corresponds to TRBD1 (6 bases). Trimming removed 3 bases at V and 6 bases at J, with 15 bases between. CDR1 and CDR2 (germline): GTSNPN, SVGIG (reference sequence). The CDR3 extends over 15 amino acids. CDR3 loop: CAWRPQGTSNSPLHF. Here the CDR3 DNA reads TGTGCCTGGAGACCACAGGGCACTTCTAATTCACCCCTCCACTTT.

The chain is built from TRBV3-1 (or the pseudogene TRBV3-2) and TRBJ1-2; 9 bases are shared with TRBD1. The length of the CDR3 is 19 residues. V dropped 3 bases and J dropped 0; count of bases not matched to a gene: 14. CDR1 is LGHDT, CDR2 YNNKEL, per germline (reference sequence). The CDR3 nucleotides are TGTGCCAGCAGCCAGCAATTTCGGGACAGGGAAAAATCTAACTATGGCTACACCTTC. Its protein product is CASSQQFRDREKSNYGYTF.

The gene calls are TRBV9 and TRBJ1-3, with 8 bases fitting TRBD1. Germline V gene lookup returns CDR1 SGDLS and CDR2 YYNGEE. The CDR3 covers 19 residues. With V trimmed by 0 bases and J by 0 bases, 11 bases remained unmatched. CDR3 nucleotides: TGTGCCAGCAGCGTAGGAGGGGACAGGCCCTACCCCTCTGGAAACACCATATATTTT. The encoded protein is CASSVGGDRPYPSGNTIYF.

The V call is TRBV27, the J call TRBJ1-5; 8 bases are a match to TRBD1. V lost 5 bases and J lost 2; bases outside the gene matches: 8. The CDR3 covers 16 residues. The germline V gene has CDR1 MNHEY and CDR2 SMNVEV (reference sequence). As DNA, the CDR3 is TGTGCCAGCAGTACACTGGGACAGGTCGGCAATCAGCCCCAGCATTTT. The encoded protein is CASSTLGQVGNQPQHF.